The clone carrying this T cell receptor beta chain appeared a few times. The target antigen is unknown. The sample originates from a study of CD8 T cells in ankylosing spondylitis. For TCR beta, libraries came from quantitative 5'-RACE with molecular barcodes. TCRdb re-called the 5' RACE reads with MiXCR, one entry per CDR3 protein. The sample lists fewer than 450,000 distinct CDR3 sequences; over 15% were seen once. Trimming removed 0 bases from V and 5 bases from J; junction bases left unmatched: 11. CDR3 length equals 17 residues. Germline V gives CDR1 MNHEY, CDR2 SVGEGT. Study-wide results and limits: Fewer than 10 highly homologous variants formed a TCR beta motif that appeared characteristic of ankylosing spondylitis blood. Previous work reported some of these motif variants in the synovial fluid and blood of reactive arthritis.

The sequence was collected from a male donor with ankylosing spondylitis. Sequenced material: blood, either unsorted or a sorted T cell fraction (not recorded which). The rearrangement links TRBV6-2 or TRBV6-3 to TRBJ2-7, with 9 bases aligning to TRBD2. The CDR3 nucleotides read TGTGCCAGCAGTTACTCCCCCCCAGCGGGAGGAGAAGACGAGCAGTACTTC. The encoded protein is CASSYSPPAGGEDEQYF.